This T cell receptor (beta chain) was obtained from a study of cytomegalovirus exposure and HLA in healthy donors. Background on the study: The 100 to 150 validation repertoires and the roughly 670 first-cohort repertoires shared a platform, a later analysis reported.

The assay was immunoSEQ multiplex PCR, and TCRdb's table has in-frame clones only and misses some. Seen here are around 150,000 clones, more than 70% observed once, and the top ten hold roughly a tenth. The specimen was PBMCs. This TCR derives from a man in his thirties or forties in good health and CMV-seropositive.

CDR3 region: CASSESLREQETQYF. DNA of the CDR3: TGTGCCAGCAGCGAAAGCCTCCGGGAGCAAGAGACCCAGTACTTC. The genes are TRBV2 and TRBJ2-5; tentative D call: TRBD2 (6 bases). The CDR3 loop spans 15 amino acids. Trimming removed 6 bases from V and 2 bases from J, with 16 bases in between. Germline CDR1 is SNHLY and CDR2 is FYNNEI.